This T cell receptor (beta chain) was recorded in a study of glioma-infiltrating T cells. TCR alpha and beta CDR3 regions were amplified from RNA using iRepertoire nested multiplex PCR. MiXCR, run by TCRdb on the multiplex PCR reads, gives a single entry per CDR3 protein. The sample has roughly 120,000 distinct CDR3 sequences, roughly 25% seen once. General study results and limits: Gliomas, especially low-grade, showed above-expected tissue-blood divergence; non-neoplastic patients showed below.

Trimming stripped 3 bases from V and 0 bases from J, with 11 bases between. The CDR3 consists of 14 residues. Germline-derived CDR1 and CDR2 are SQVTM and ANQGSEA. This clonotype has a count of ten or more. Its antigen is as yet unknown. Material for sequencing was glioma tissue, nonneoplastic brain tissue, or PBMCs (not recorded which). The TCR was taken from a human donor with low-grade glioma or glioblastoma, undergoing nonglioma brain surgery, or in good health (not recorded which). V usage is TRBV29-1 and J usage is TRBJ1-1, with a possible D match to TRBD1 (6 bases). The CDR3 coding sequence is TGCAGCGTTGAGAGAGGGGGGGTGAACACTGAAGCTTTCTTT. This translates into CSVERGGVNTEAFF.